The 30 T cell receptor beta chains reported below all come from one sample, sequenced in a study of cytomegalovirus exposure and HLA in healthy donors. The method was immunoSEQ multiplex PCR; TCRdb's version includes in-frame clones alone and lacks a portion of them. The profile shows roughly 250,000 clones, about 83% of them singletons. The specimen sequenced was PBMCs. These receptor sequences come from a man between 18 and 35 years old in good health and CMV-seronegative.

The chain has TRBV7-2 and TRBJ1-5; no clear D. CDR1 and CDR2 (germline): SGHTA, FQGNSA. This CDR3 spans 14 amino acids. V was clipped by 5 bases and J by 3 bases, with 11 bases between them. The CDR3 loop is CASSPGTDNQPQHF. The CDR3 nucleotides are TGTGCCAGCAGCCCGGGAACAGACAATCAGCCCCAGCATTTT.

CDR3 nucleotide sequence: TGTGCCAGCAGTTTTGGCCATTTCTACGAGCAGTACTTC. This gives the protein CASSFGHFYEQYF. The V and J genes are TRBV27 and TRBJ2-7; no clear D. CDR1 MNHEY and CDR2 SMNVEV come from the germline V gene (reference sequence). There are 13 residues in the CDR3. The germline V and J ends were trimmed by 3 bases and 3 bases, with 9 bases remaining between them.

This rearrangement joins TRBV7-2 to TRBJ1-5, with 9 bases lining up with TRBD1. CDR3 size: 14 residues. Unmatched junction bases numbered 4, after V lost 3 bases and J lost 7 bases. Looked up from germline, CDR1 is SGHTA and CDR2 is FQGNSA. CDR3 sequence reads: CASSFTGGWQPQHF. CDR3 nucleotides: TGTGCCAGCAGCTTTACAGGGGGCTGGCAGCCCCAGCATTTT.

V gene TRBV19 combines with J gene TRBJ2-7, with 8 bases that match TRBD2. CDR1 and CDR2 from the germline V gene are LNHDA and SQIVND (reference sequence). V trimming: 8 bases; J trimming: 3 bases; junction bases outside the gene matches: 3. CDR3 length equals 12 residues. The DNA of the CDR3 is TGTGCCAGTCGGGGGGGCGTCTACGAGCAGTACTTC. Protein: CASRGGVYEQYF.

The CDR3 DNA follows: TGTGCCAGCTCACCACCCGGTATGGGGGCCAACGTCCTGACTTTC. It encodes CASSPPGMGANVLTF. The genes are TRBV18 and TRBJ2-6; D is uncertain. Trimming left V 0 bases short and J 4 bases short, with 7 bases between. Germline CDR1 is KGHSH and CDR2 is LQKENI. The CDR3 is made up of 15 amino acids.

The sample holds one count of this clone. The CDR3 DNA sequence: TGTGCCTGGGCTACACGGACAGGGCCCCAGCATTTT. Amino acid sequence: CAWATRTGPQHF. V gene TRBV30 combines with J gene TRBJ1-5; 7 nucleotides line up with TRBD1. The CDR3 spans 12 residues. Looked up from germline, CDR1 is GTSNPN and CDR2 is SVGIG (reference sequence). The V segment lost 5 bases and the J segment 9 bases; nucleotides outside the gene matches: 7.

This clone appeared a few times. This chain joins TRBV27 and TRBJ1-6; D is ambiguous. The CDR3 loop spans 14 amino acids. Trimming shortened V by 3 bases and J by 8 bases, and 11 bases separated the two germline ends. Germline CDR1 reads MNHEY; CDR2 reads SMNVEV (reference sequence). DNA for the CDR3: TGTGCCAGCAGTTTCCCTGGAGGTGATTCACCCCTCCACTTT. This gives the protein CASSFPGGDSPLHF.

The V call is TRBV5-6, the J call TRBJ2-1, with 7 bases fitting TRBD2. The CDR3 has 15 residues. V lost 4 bases, J lost 7 bases, and 11 bases stayed unmatched. Germline V gene sequence: CDR1 SGHDT, CDR2 YYEEEE. The CDR3 sequence is CASSPGPAGSNEQFF. Here the CDR3 DNA reads TGTGCCAGCAGCCCCGGCCCAGCGGGGTCTAATGAGCAGTTCTTC.

The chain uses TRBV7-9 and TRBJ2-5, with D possibly TRBD2 on 6 matching bases. V lost 0 bases and J 4 bases, leaving 12 bases between the germline ends. This CDR3 contains 15 residues. Germline CDR1 is SEHNR and CDR2 is FQNEAQ (reference sequence). CDR3 sequence (DNA): TGTGCCAGCAGCTTAGCGGAGGGACCCTCAGAGACCCAGTACTTC. Protein sequence: CASSLAEGPSETQYF.

The chain carries TRBV6-5 and TRBJ2-1, with 7 bases fitting TRBD2. The CDR3 sequence is 13 residues long. The germline CDR1 and CDR2 sequences are MNHEY and SVGAGI. Trimming at V came to 8 bases and at J to 3 bases, leaving 4 bases not matched to a gene. This chain's CDR3 is CASSGTNYNEQFF. The CDR3 nucleotides read TGTGCCAGCTCCGGGACTAACTACAATGAGCAGTTCTTC.

The chain recombines TRBV7-2 with TRBJ2-5; D not resolved. In germline, CDR1 is SGHTA, CDR2 FQGNSA. The length of the CDR3 is 13 residues. Trimming cost V 3 bases and J 5 bases, with 10 bases left between them. CDR3 amino acids: CASSFTPRETQYF. The DNA for the CDR3 is TGTGCCAGCAGCTTTACCCCACGGGAGACCCAGTACTTC.

The chain uses TRBV9 and TRBJ2-2; no firm D call. The ends were cut back, 3 bases at V and 0 bases at J, with 9 bases in the middle. Germline V lookup: CDR1 SGDLS, CDR2 YYNGEE. This CDR3 spans 15 amino acids. CDR3 sequence (DNA): TGTGCCAGCAGCGCCCAGTTTCCGAACACCGGGGAGCTGTTTTTT. Translation: CASSAQFPNTGELFF.

The chain joins TRBV18 to TRBJ1-2, with 8 nucleotides matching TRBD1. CDR1 is KGHSH and CDR2 is LQKENI in the germline V gene. This CDR3 comprises 15 residues. J lost 0 bases, V lost 3 bases, and 3 bases had no gene match. The CDR3 reads CASSPGQAANYGYTF. CDR3 coding DNA: TGTGCCAGCTCACCGGGACAGGCTGCTAACTATGGCTACACCTTC.

The rearrangement uses TRBV19 and TRBJ2-7; tentatively, D is TRBD2 (5 bases). Trimming pared 4 bases from V and 3 bases from J, leaving 16 bases between. The CDR3 totals 15 residues. Germline V gene sequence: CDR1 LNHDA, CDR2 SQIVND (reference sequence). CDR3 region: CASSKVRAGDYEQYF. CDR3 sequence (DNA): TGTGCCAGTAGTAAAGTACGGGCGGGTGACTACGAGCAGTACTTC.

J is TRBJ2-4 and V is TRBV29-1; 7 bases are a match to TRBD2. This CDR3 spans 17 amino acids. V lost 4 bases, J lost 0 bases, and 12 bases stayed unmatched. Germline values: CDR1 SQVTM, CDR2 ANQGSEA. The CDR3 nucleotides are TGCAGCGTTGTGCGGGAGAGCATACAGCTAGCCAAAAACATTCAGTACTTC. This translates into CSVVRESIQLAKNIQYF.

V gene TRBV5-6 combines with J gene TRBJ1-4, with no clear D. Germline-derived CDR1 and CDR2 are SGHDT and YYEEEE. The V and J ends lost 1 base and 2 bases respectively, with 6 bases between them. This CDR3 region has 14 residues. For the CDR3, the DNA is TGTGCCAGCAGCTTGAGAGATACTAATGAAAAACTGTTTTTT. Residues: CASSLRDTNEKLFF.

The rearrangement uses TRBV5-6 and TRBJ2-5; D may be TRBD1 (5 bases). Germline CDR1 reads SGHDT; CDR2 reads YYEEEE. The CDR3 contains 13 residues. The V end was cut by 4 bases, the J end by 1 base, with 8 bases between. The CDR3 DNA sequence: TGTGCCAGCAGCCCCAGGGTCCAAGAGACCCAGTACTTC. Translated: CASSPRVQETQYF.

V gene TRBV5-6 combines with J gene TRBJ2-2; 10 bases agree with TRBD1. J lost 4 bases, V lost 1 base, and 4 bases had no gene match. CDR3 length: 16 residues. CDR1 and CDR2 (germline): SGHDT, YYEEEE. CDR3 protein: CASSLPGTGATGELFF. The CDR3 nucleotides are TGTGCCAGCAGCTTGCCCGGGACAGGGGCCACCGGGGAGCTGTTTTTT.

The chain carries TRBV7-2 and TRBJ2-3; 8 bases are a match to TRBD2. Per the germline V gene, CDR1 is SGHTA and CDR2 is FQGNSA. This CDR3 region has 15 residues. V shed 2 bases and J 2 bases; nucleotides not matched to a gene: 3. The CDR3 spells CASSLTGGNTDTQYF. For the CDR3, the DNA is TGTGCCAGCAGCTTAACGGGAGGGAACACAGATACGCAGTATTTT.

This chain links TRBV6-1 with TRBJ2-1, with 7 bases that match TRBD1. Germline V lookup: CDR1 MNHNS, CDR2 SASEGT. V lost 0 bases to trimming and J lost 6 bases; unmatched junction nucleotides: 2. The CDR3 is 14 amino acids. This CDR3 reads CASSEAYRGNEQFF. DNA for the CDR3: TGTGCCAGCAGTGAAGCGTACAGGGGCAATGAGCAGTTCTTC.

This chain joins TRBV13 and TRBJ2-7, with D tentatively TRBD1 (5 bases). The CDR3 runs 15 residues. The germline V and J ends were trimmed by 5 bases and 3 bases, with 17 bases remaining between them. Per the germline V gene, CDR1 is PRHDT and CDR2 is FYEKMQ (reference sequence). CDR3 sequence: CASSGAGIGVYEQYF. CDR3 DNA sequence: TGTGCCAGCAGCGGCGCAGGGATTGGGGTCTACGAGCAGTACTTC.

The sample holds a few counts of this clone. The V call is TRBV10-1, the J call TRBJ2-7; TRBD1 is a possible D gene (5 bases). The V gene's germline CDR1 is WNHNN and CDR2 SYGVQD (reference sequence). There are 14 residues in the CDR3. V gave up 5 bases and J gave up 0 bases, with 11 bases separating them. CDR3 residues: CASSRQNNSYEQYF. As DNA, the CDR3 is TGCGCCAGCAGTCGACAGAATAACTCCTACGAGCAGTACTTC.

The chain is built from TRBV18 and TRBJ1-5; the D gene is possibly TRBD1 (5 bases). The CDR3 loop spans 16 amino acids. V was shortened by 3 bases and J by 3 bases, with 15 bases between the two germline ends. Germline V CDR1 and CDR2: KGHSH, LQKENI. The CDR3, as DNA: TGTGCCAGCTCACCGAAGCCTGGGGCGGTCAATCAGCCCCAGCATTTT. Translating gives CASSPKPGAVNQPQHF.

The rearrangement links TRBV5-5 to TRBJ1-2; 7 bases are a match to TRBD1. V lost 4 bases and J lost 4; bases outside the gene matches: 4. The CDR3 is 13 residues long. Germline CDR1 SGHKS, CDR2 YYEKEE (reference sequence). The CDR3 sequence: CASSPGQPYGYTF. The CDR3 DNA reads TGTGCCAGCAGCCCGGGACAGCCCTATGGCTACACCTTC.

The V and J genes are TRBV4-1 and TRBJ1-4; perhaps TRBD1 as D (5 bases). The CDR3 extends over 17 amino acids. Per germline, CDR1 MGHRA and CDR2 YSYEKL. Trimming left V 4 bases short and J 8 bases short, with 23 bases between. The CDR3 protein is CASSPASTRTKGEKLFF. Written as DNA, the CDR3 is TGCGCCAGCAGCCCCGCAAGCACCAGGACGAAGGGGGAAAAACTGTTTTTT.

The chain links TRBV7-8 to TRBJ2-3; possibly TRBD2 for D (7 bases). The CDR3 totals 13 residues. Looked up from germline, CDR1 is SGHVS and CDR2 is FQNEAQ. V was clipped by 11 bases and J by 2 bases, with 14 bases between them. The CDR3 spells CAGGAGATDTQYF. In DNA, the CDR3 is TGTGCCGGGGGGGCAGGGGCCACAGATACGCAGTATTTT.

The chain recombines TRBV5-1 with TRBJ2-5, with a possible D match to TRBD1 (6 bases). The CDR3 runs 15 residues. V dropped 3 bases and J dropped 1 base, with 13 bases sitting between them. Looked up from germline, CDR1 is SGHRS and CDR2 is YFSETQ. DNA of the CDR3: TGCGCCAGCAGCTACAATGGGGGCTTCCAAGAGACCCAGTACTTC. It yields the protein CASSYNGGFQETQYF.

The rearrangement joins TRBV15 to TRBJ2-3, with D possibly TRBD2 on 5 matching bases. The length of the CDR3 is 15 residues. Germline-derived CDR1 and CDR2 are LNHNV and YYDKDF (reference sequence). V shed 0 bases and J shed 5 bases, with 12 bases lying between them. The CDR3 reads CATSREGEGVDTQYF. For the CDR3, the DNA is TGTGCCACCAGCAGAGAGGGAGAGGGTGTAGATACGCAGTATTTT.

The chain couples TRBV6-1 to TRBJ2-7; D is uncertain. This CDR3 comprises 13 residues. V was cut by 5 bases and J by 3 bases, with 11 bases left in between. CDR1 and CDR2 (germline): MNHNS, SASEGT. In nucleotides, the CDR3 is TGTGCCAGCAGTCATGAGGTCGTCTACGAGCAGTACTTC. Protein product: CASSHEVVYEQYF.

This chain links TRBV5-1 with TRBJ1-6; D is undetermined. Germline V lookup: CDR1 SGHRS, CDR2 YFSETQ. Trimming shortened V by 7 bases and J by 0 bases, and 11 bases separated the two germline ends. This CDR3 is built from 15 residues. The CDR3 loop reads CASFGESSYNSPLHF. CDR3 in DNA: TGCGCCAGCTTTGGGGAGAGCTCCTATAATTCACCCCTCCACTTT.